This TCR beta chain was identified during a study of cytomegalovirus exposure and HLA in healthy donors. Study results and limitations: Association of a missense DCLRE1C variant with TCR beta V- and J-gene trimming was reported in a later analysis.

PCR was performed using 60 Vbeta and 13 Jbeta primers. In the original processing: Per a later analysis, the number of unique TCR beta chains was approximately 80 million, of which 9 million to 14 million were shared. Repertoires were generated with immunoSEQ multiplex PCR, while TCRdb's copy carries only in-frame clones and drops some. Clone size and V and J calls were adopted from that table, with D and trimming inferred from the DNA. The sample shows about 130,000 clones, 70% to 85% of them seen only once. Regarding this clone: The antigen remains undetermined.

With 3 bases clipped from V and 8 bases from J, the junction kept 12 bases outside the gene matches. The CDR3 extends over 16 amino acids. Germline-derived CDR1 and CDR2 are SEHNR and FQNEAQ (reference sequence). This TCR came from a man between 50 and 59 years old in good health and CMV-seronegative. Source material: PBMCs. This chain links TRBV7-9 with TRBJ2-1, with TRBD1 matching over 8 bases. CDR3 protein: CASSFGFGQGVHEQFF. CDR3 sequence (DNA): TGTGCCAGCAGCTTTGGTTTCGGACAGGGCGTGCATGAGCAGTTCTTC.